The 20 T cell receptor beta chains presented below share a single source sample, sequenced in a study of spatial heterogeneity in lung cancer (dated by TCRdb to the late 2010s). The sample's time point label, decoded: sample taken at primary tumor resection. Libraries were built with 5' RACE. Instrument on record: NextSeq 500. TCRdb ran its own pipeline on the public reads, namely fastp trimming at Q25 and MiXCR clone calling, and kept in-frame beta chains. Rows merge per CDR3 protein into single entries with the most common DNA and genes. The sample table lists around 23,000 distinct CDR3 sequences, 3% to 4% of them with a count of one. The ten largest clones take up about 30% of the sample. Sequences were derived from PBMCs, sampled at surgery. The receptors come from a female donor with early-stage non-small cell lung cancer.

Ten or more counts support this clonotype. The rearrangement joins TRBV6-5 to TRBJ1-1; D unclear. V was cut by 1 base and J by 5 bases, with 5 bases left in between. Germline V gene sequence: CDR1 MNHEY, CDR2 SVGAGI. There are 12 residues in the CDR3. The CDR3: CASSYLGTEAFF. The DNA of the CDR3 is TGTGCCAGCAGTTACTTGGGAACTGAAGCTTTCTTT.

This clonotype was detected many times. V is TRBV7-9 and J is TRBJ2-5, with TRBD1 identical over 9 bases. The V gene's germline CDR1 is SEHNR and CDR2 FQNEAQ (reference sequence). CDR3 size: 15 residues. V lost 5 bases to trimming and J lost 5 bases; unmatched junction nucleotides: 9. DNA of the CDR3: TGTGCCAGCAGCCAAAATACAGGGGGCATGGAGACCCAGTACTTC. It is translated as CASSQNTGGMETQYF.

This clonotype was seen at least ten times. This sequence joins TRBV28 and TRBJ2-1; weak D call: TRBD2 (5 bases). CDR1 and CDR2 (germline): MDHEN, SYDVKM. The length of the CDR3 is 14 residues. V gave up 1 base and J gave up 5 bases, with 9 bases separating them. This CDR3 is CASSLLSGNNEQFF. The DNA for the CDR3 is TGTGCCAGCAGTTTATTGTCCGGGAACAATGAGCAGTTCTTC.

The rearrangement joins TRBV5-1 to TRBJ2-7; D is possibly TRBD1 (6 bases). The CDR3 is 12 amino acids. Per germline, CDR1 SGHRS and CDR2 YFSETQ. The V and J ends lost 0 bases and 6 bases respectively, with 7 bases between them. This CDR3 is CASSLVGGEQYF. The CDR3, as DNA: TGCGCCAGCAGCTTGGTAGGGGGCGAGCAGTACTTC.

This clonotype was found many times. The chain has TRBV15 and TRBJ1-3, with D tentatively TRBD1 (5 bases). V dropped 5 bases and J dropped 4 bases, with 15 bases sitting between them. The CDR3 covers 15 residues. Germline V CDR1 and CDR2: LNHNV, YYDKDF (reference sequence). The CDR3 loop is CATSEGMGAGNTIYF. As DNA, the CDR3 is TGTGCCACCAGCGAGGGGATGGGTGCGGGAAACACCATATATTTT.

The sample holds many counts of this clonotype. The V call is TRBV5-6, the J call TRBJ1-1; 7 positions agree with TRBD1. There are 16 residues in the CDR3. Trimming took 1 base from V and 3 from J; bases not matched to a gene: 9. CDR1 is SGHDT, CDR2 YYEEEE, per germline. The CDR3 nucleotides read TGTGCCAGCAGCTTGACAGGGGAGGGCGTGGACACTGAAGCTTTCTTT. Protein product: CASSLTGEGVDTEAFF.

In its sample, this clonotype was seen many times. V usage is TRBV30 and J usage is TRBJ2-7; 12 bases are shared with TRBD2. CDR3 length: 16 amino acids. Trimming cost V 3 bases and J 2 bases; bases outside gene matches: 8. Germline V lookup: CDR1 GTSNPN, CDR2 SVGIG (reference sequence). This CDR3 reads CAWRTGTSGYTYEQYF. The DNA for the CDR3 is TGTGCCTGGAGAACCGGGACTAGCGGGTATACCTACGAGCAGTACTTC.

This clonotype was counted many times. J is TRBJ2-5 and V is TRBV12-3 or TRBV12-4; D may be TRBD2 (5 bases). CDR3 size: 14 residues. The V end was cut by 3 bases, the J end by 3 bases, with 11 bases between. CDR3 DNA: TGTGCCAGCAGTTTGCTGGCGGGTAAAGAGACCCAGTACTTC. Its translation is CASSLLAGKETQYF.

This sequence joins TRBV5-8 and TRBJ2-7; D could derive from TRBD1 or TRBD2 (6 bases each). The CDR3 covers 15 residues. The germline V gene has CDR1 SGHTS and CDR2 YDEGEE. V lost 0 bases, J lost 4 bases, and 14 bases lay in between. CDR3 loop: CASSLALRGTYEQYF. The CDR3 bases are TGTGCCAGCAGCTTGGCCCTGAGGGGGACTTACGAGCAGTACTTC.

This clonotype was observed many times. The chain has TRBV6-4 and TRBJ2-1, with 13 bases aligning to TRBD2. Germline CDR1 is MRHNA and CDR2 is SNTAGT. V lost 2 bases and J lost 5; bases outside the gene matches: 0. This CDR3 has 15 residues. DNA for the CDR3: TGTGCCAGCAGTGACGGGACTAGCGGGGACAATGAGCAGTTCTTC. Protein sequence: CASSDGTSGDNEQFF.

This clonotype was seen many times. The gene calls are TRBV25-1 and TRBJ2-2; D call uncertain. The germline CDR1 and CDR2 sequences are MGHDK and SYGVNS. The CDR3 runs to 15 residues. V lost 1 base and J lost 1, with 7 bases in between. The CDR3 reads CASSEWIGNTGELFF. The DNA for the CDR3 is TGTGCCAGCAGTGAATGGATAGGGAACACCGGGGAGCTGTTTTTT.

This clonotype has a count of ten or more. The chain carries TRBV6-2 or TRBV6-3 and TRBJ2-5; D might be TRBD1 (5 bases). CDR1 is MNHEY, CDR2 SVGEGT, per germline. Trimming removed 6 bases from V and 3 bases from J, with 11 bases in between. CDR3 size: 13 residues. CDR3 loop: CASRLNRKETQYF. The CDR3 DNA reads TGTGCCAGCAGATTAAACAGGAAAGAGACCCAGTACTTC.

The table lists this clonotype with many counts. The chain joins TRBV10-3 to TRBJ1-2, with TRBD1 matching over 7 bases. The CDR3 consists of 14 residues. CDR1 and CDR2 from the germline V gene are ENHRY and SYGVKD. V gave up 6 bases and J gave up 8 bases; unmatched junction bases: 12. Here the CDR3 reads CAISPGQDTAGYTF. The CDR3 DNA reads TGTGCCATCAGCCCTGGACAGGACACGGCGGGCTACACCTTC.

This clonotype was recorded a few times. A junction boundary mismatches the germline segment, possibly from a read error. J is TRBJ2-7 and V is TRBV7-9; unclear D gene. The length of the CDR3 is 16 residues. CDR1 and CDR2 from the germline V gene are SEHNR and FQNEAQ (reference sequence). CDR3 sequence (DNA): TGTGTCAGCAGCTTAGAGGCCGGATTAATAACCTACGAGCAGTACTTC. Translated, it gives CVSSLEAGLITYEQYF.

This clonotype came up many times. The chain uses TRBV9 and TRBJ1-1; 7 positions match TRBD1. Germline V gene sequence: CDR1 SGDLS, CDR2 YYNGEE. V trimming: 3 bases; J trimming: 4 bases; junction bases outside the gene matches: 3. The length of the CDR3 is 13 residues. The CDR3 protein is CASSATGTTEAFF. CDR3 coding DNA: TGTGCCAGCAGCGCGACAGGGACCACTGAAGCTTTCTTT. The full variable domain, rest sourced from reference TRBV9 and TRBJ1-1, is DSGVTQTPKHLITATGQRVTLRCSPRSGDLSVYWYQQSLDQGLQFLIQYYNGEERAKGNILERFSAQQFPDLHSELNLSSLELGDSALYFCASSATGTTEAFFGQGTRLTVV.

By share, this clonotype counts as medium-sized (0.01 to 0.1%). V and J are TRBV5-1 and TRBJ1-2; D may be TRBD1 (6 bases). The CDR3 extends over 12 amino acids. Germline CDR1 SGHRS, CDR2 YFSETQ. V was cut by 4 bases and J by 6 bases, with 10 bases left in between. The CDR3 protein is CASSRTGNGYTF. CDR3 in DNA: TGCGCCAGCAGCCGTACAGGGAATGGCTACACCTTC.

This clonotype was seen many times. The V gene is TRBV20-1, the J gene TRBJ2-7; 14 bases line up with TRBD2. V shed 0 bases and J 6 bases; nucleotides not matched to a gene: 4. The CDR3 sequence is 15 residues long. Germline V CDR1 and CDR2: DFQATT, SNEGSKA (reference sequence). The CDR3 spells CSARDGTSGSTEQYF. CDR3 sequence (DNA): TGCAGTGCTAGAGATGGGACTAGCGGGAGCACCGAGCAGTACTTC.

Ten or more counts support this clonotype. The V call is TRBV7-2, the J call TRBJ1-1; tentative D call: TRBD1 (6 bases). In germline, CDR1 is SGHTA, CDR2 FQGNSA. The CDR3 sequence is 13 residues long. Trimming took off 3 bases at V and 3 bases at J, with 8 bases between the two ends. CDR3 region: CASSFGTHTEAFF. CDR3 sequence (DNA): TGTGCCAGCAGCTTTGGGACACACACTGAAGCTTTCTTT.

This clonotype showed up many times. The V call is TRBV20-1, the J call TRBJ1-6; D not certain. The CDR3 has 16 amino acids. CDR1 DFQATT and CDR2 SNEGSKA come from the germline V gene (reference sequence). The V end was cut by 3 bases, the J end by 2 bases, with 14 bases between. The CDR3 reads CSASSSVRAYNSPLHF. DNA of the CDR3: TGCAGTGCTAGCTCGAGCGTTAGGGCCTATAATTCACCCCTCCACTTT.

This clonotype was seen repeatedly, ten times or more. The CDR3 is CASSLDAGITDTQYF. The CDR3 DNA is TGTGCCAGCAGCTTAGATGCAGGGATCACAGATACGCAGTATTTT. The chain couples TRBV7-9 to TRBJ2-3; maybe TRBD1 (5 bases). Trimming shortened V by 1 base and J by 2 bases, and 10 bases separated the two germline ends. Germline loops: CDR1 SEHNR, CDR2 FQNEAQ (reference sequence). CDR3 length: 15 amino acids.